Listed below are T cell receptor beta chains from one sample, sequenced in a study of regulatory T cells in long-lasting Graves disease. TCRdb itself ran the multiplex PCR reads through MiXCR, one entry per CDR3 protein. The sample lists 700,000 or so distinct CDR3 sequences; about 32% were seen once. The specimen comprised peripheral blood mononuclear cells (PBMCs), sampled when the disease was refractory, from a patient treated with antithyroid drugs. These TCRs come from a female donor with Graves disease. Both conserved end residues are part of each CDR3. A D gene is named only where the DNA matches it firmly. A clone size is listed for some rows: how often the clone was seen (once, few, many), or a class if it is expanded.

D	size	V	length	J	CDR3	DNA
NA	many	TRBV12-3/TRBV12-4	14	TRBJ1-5	CASSFSGMGQPQHF	TGTGCCAGCAGTTTCTCAGGGATGGGTCAGCCCCAGCATTTT
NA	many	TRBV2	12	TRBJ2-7	CASSVTVNEQYF	TGTGCCAGCAGTGTGACAGTAAACGAGCAGTACTTC
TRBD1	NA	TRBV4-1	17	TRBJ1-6	CASSQDRRAGGRSPLHF	TGCGCCAGCAGCCAAGATCGAAGGGCAGGGGGTCGGTCACCCCTCCACTTT
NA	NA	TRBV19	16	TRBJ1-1	CASSISGLLGRTEAFF	TGTGCCAGTAGTATCTCGGGACTCCTAGGACGAACTGAAGCTTTCTTT
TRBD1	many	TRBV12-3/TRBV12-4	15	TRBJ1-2	CASSLAPTGDHGYTF	TGTGCCAGCAGTTTAGCACCTACAGGGGACCATGGCTACACCTTC
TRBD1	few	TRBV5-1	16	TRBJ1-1	CASSLETGALGAEAFF	TGCGCCAGCAGCTTGGAGACAGGGGCATTGGGAGCTGAAGCTTTCTTT
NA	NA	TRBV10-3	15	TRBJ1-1	CAISESTGKNTEAFF	TGTGCCATCAGTGAGTCGACGGGAAAGAACACTGAAGCTTTCTTT
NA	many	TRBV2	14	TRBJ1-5	CASSGSRSNQPQHF	TGTGCCAGCAGTGGGAGTCGTAGCAATCAGCCCCAGCATTTT
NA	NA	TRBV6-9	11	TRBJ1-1	CASSSTTSRFF	TGTGCCAGCAGTTCCACAACAAGTAGGTTCTTT
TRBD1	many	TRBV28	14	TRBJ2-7	CASSRTGGLHEQYF	TGTGCCAGCAGCAGGACAGGGGGGCTCCACGAGCAGTACTTC
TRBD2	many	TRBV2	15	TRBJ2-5	CASRRLAGQQETQYF	TGTGCCAGCAGAAGACTAGCGGGACAACAAGAGACCCAGTACTTC
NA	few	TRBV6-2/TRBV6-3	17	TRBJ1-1	CASSYALTVLGNTEAFF	TGTGCCAGCAGTTACGCCCTGACAGTTCTCGGGAACACTGAAGCTTTCTTT
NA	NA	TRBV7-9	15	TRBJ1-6	CASSYAGGYNSPLHF	TGTGCCAGCAGCTACGCGGGGGGATACAATTCACCCCTCCACTTT
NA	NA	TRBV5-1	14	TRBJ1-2	CASSLDGTIYGYTF	TGCGCCAGCAGCTTGGATGGGACAATCTATGGCTACACCTTC
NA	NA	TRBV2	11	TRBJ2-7	CATLDDYEQYF	TGTGCCACCTTGGACGACTACGAGCAGTACTTC
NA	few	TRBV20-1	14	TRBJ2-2	CSARGEIATGELFF	TGCAGTGCTAGAGGGGAAATCGCCACCGGGGAGCTGTTTTTT
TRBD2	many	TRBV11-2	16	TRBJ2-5	CASSFGLAENQETQYF	TGTGCCAGCAGCTTCGGACTAGCGGAGAACCAAGAGACCCAGTACTTC
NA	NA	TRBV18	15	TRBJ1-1	CASSPFLIENTEAFF	TGTGCCAGCTCACCATTTCTAATAGAGAACACTGAAGCTTTCTTT
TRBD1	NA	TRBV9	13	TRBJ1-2	CASGGGQGSSYTF	TGTGCCAGCGGGGGGGGACAGGGTTCTAGCTACACCTTC
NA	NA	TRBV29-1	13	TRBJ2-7	CSATGSSSYEQYF	TGCAGTGCTACAGGGTCGAGCTCCTACGAGCAGTACTTC
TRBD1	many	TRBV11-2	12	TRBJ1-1	CASSLSGGEAFF	TGTGCCAGCAGCTTATCAGGGGGCGAAGCTTTCTTT
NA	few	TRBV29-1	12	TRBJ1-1	CSVTRTNTEAFF	TGCAGCGTTACCCGGACGAACACTGAAGCTTTCTTT
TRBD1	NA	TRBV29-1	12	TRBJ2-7	CSVGQGIYEQYF	TGCAGCGTCGGACAGGGGATCTACGAGCAGTACTTC
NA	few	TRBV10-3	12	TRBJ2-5	CAISQAKETQYF	TGTGCCATCAGTCAAGCTAAAGAGACCCAGTACTTC
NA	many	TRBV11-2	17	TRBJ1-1	CASSLGTTGILGTEAFF	TGTGCCAGCAGCTTAGGGACAACCGGGATCCTGGGGACTGAAGCTTTCTTT
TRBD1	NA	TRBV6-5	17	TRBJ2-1	CASSYPRGTGAGNEQFF	TGTGCCAGCAGTTACCCTAGGGGGACAGGGGCGGGCAATGAGCAGTTCTTC
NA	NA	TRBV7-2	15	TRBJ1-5	CASSLDRGYNQPQHF	TGTGCCAGCAGCTTAGATCGCGGATACAATCAGCCCCAGCATTTT
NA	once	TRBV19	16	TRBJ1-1	CASSINIREIRTEAFF	TGTGCCAGTAGTATCAATATCAGGGAAATACGTACTGAAGCTTTCTTT
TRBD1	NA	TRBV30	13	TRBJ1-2	CAWSPDRGYGYTF	TGTGCCTGGAGTCCCGACAGGGGGTACGGCTACACCTTC
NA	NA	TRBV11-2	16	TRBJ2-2	CASSLDLPSLTGELFF	TGTGCCAGCAGCTTAGATCTCCCTTCGCTTACCGGGGAGCTGTTTTTT
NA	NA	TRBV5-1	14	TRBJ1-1	CASSRRTANLEAFF	TGCGCCAGCAGTCGCCGGACCGCTAACCTAGAAGCTTTCTTT
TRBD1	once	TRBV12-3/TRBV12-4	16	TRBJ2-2	CASSPAGTGSTGELFF	TGTGCCAGCAGTCCCGCCGGGACAGGGTCCACCGGGGAGCTGTTTTTT
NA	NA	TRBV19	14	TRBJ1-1	CASSMGGARTEAFF	TGTGCCAGTTCTATGGGGGGCGCGAGAACTGAAGCTTTCTTT
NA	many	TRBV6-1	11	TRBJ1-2	CASRSVYGYTF	TGTGCCAGCAGATCGGTCTATGGCTACACCTTC
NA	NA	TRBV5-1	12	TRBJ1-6	CASSLVGSPLHF	TGCGCCAGCAGCTTGGTTGGTTCACCCCTCCACTTT
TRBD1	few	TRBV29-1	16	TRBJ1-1	CSVSRQGIALNTEAFF	TGCAGCGTCTCCCGACAGGGGATTGCGTTGAACACTGAAGCTTTCTTT
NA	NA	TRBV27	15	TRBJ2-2	CASSPLRANTGELFF	TGTGCCAGCAGCCCCCTGAGGGCGAACACCGGGGAGCTGTTTTTT
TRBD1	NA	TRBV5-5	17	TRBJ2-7	CASSPGQGSLLSYEQYF	TGTGCCAGCAGCCCGGGACAGGGCTCCCTATTGTCGTACGAGCAGTACTTC
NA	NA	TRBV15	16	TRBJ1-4	CATSRDCGDAGEKLFF	TGTGCCACCAGCAGAGACTGTGGGGATGCCGGTGAAAAACTGTTTTTT
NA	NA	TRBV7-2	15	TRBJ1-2	CASRRSGGGYYGYTF	TGTGCCAGCAGGAGGTCCGGGGGGGGCTACTATGGCTACACCTTC
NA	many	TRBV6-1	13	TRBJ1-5	CASKGGAERPQHF	TGTGCCAGCAAGGGGGGTGCCGAACGGCCCCAGCATTTT
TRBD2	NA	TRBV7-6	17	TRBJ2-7	CASSLAVSGRVGYEQYF	TGTGCCAGCAGCTTAGCAGTAAGCGGGAGGGTCGGTTACGAGCAGTACTTC
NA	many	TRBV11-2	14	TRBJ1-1	CATLRWVRGTEAFF	TGTGCCACGCTTCGTTGGGTGCGGGGGACTGAAGCTTTCTTT
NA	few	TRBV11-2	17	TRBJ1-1	CASRGWRGVGYRTEAFF	TGTGCCAGCAGGGGGTGGAGGGGAGTCGGTTATCGGACTGAAGCTTTCTTT
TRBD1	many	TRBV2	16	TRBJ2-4	CASRDKTGLAKNIQYF	TGTGCCAGCAGGGACAAGACAGGGTTGGCCAAAAACATTCAGTACTTC
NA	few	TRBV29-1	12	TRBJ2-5	CSAGSPQETQYF	TGCAGCGCCGGGAGTCCCCAAGAGACCCAGTACTTC
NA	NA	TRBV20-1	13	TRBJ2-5	CSASWADQETQYF	TGCAGTGCTAGTTGGGCAGACCAAGAGACCCAGTACTTC